Listed below are T cell receptor beta chains from one sample, sequenced in a study of blood T cell repertoires in COVID-19. Sequencing was performed with immunoSEQ multiplex PCR; in TCRdb, only in-frame clones are kept and a portion is missing. The data contain about 25,000 clones, around 81% of them singletons. Sequencing was done on a sample of peripheral blood. Receptor source: a man between 65 and 85 years old with acute or convalescent COVID-19. CDR3s include the opening cysteine and the closing phenylalanine or tryptophan. D genes are given only for firm matches. Rows may omit the clone size; those that give it use once, few, many or a size class.

few,TRBJ2-6,TRBD2,TRBV27,TGTGCCAGCAGTCCCGGGACTAGCGGGGCCTCTGGGGCCAACGTCCTGACTTTC,CASSPGTSGASGANVLTF
.,TRBJ2-4,TRBD1,TRBV9,TGTGCCAGCAGCGCCGGGACAGGGTCAGGCATTCAGTACTTC,CASSAGTGSGIQYF
.,TRBJ2-7,TRBD2,TRBV24-1,TGTGCCACCAGTGACAACGGACTAGCGGGGCTCTACGAGCAGTACTTC,CATSDNGLAGLYEQYF
.,TRBJ1-3,.,TRBV5-1,TGCGCCAGCAGCAAGGAGAGGGTACAGTCTGGAAACACCATATATTTT,CASSKERVQSGNTIYF
.,TRBJ1-5,TRBD1,TRBV7-7,TGTGCCAGCAGCCCGGGACAGGGGGGCAATCAGCCCCAGCATTTT,CASSPGQGGNQPQHF
.,TRBJ1-1,.,TRBV19,TGTGCCAGTATAAAATTCGGTACTGAAGCTTTCTTT,CASIKFGTEAFF
.,TRBJ1-5,TRBD1,TRBV19,TGTGCCACTTATGCAGGACAGGGGGCTTTGGGGCAGCCCCAGCATTTT,CATYAGQGALGQPQHF
.,TRBJ1-1,.,TRBV19,TGTGCCAGTAGTAGGGACCCCGGGGGCACTGAAGCTTTCTTT,CASSRDPGGTEAFF
.,TRBJ2-7,.,TRBV7-2,TGTGCCAGCAGCTTAGGAGGCGACAGCTCCTACGAGCAGTACTTC,CASSLGGDSSYEQYF
.,TRBJ1-5,.,TRBV7-3,TGTGCCAGCAGCTTAAACGGGGGCAATCAGCCCCAGCATTTT,CASSLNGGNQPQHF
.,TRBJ2-5,.,TRBV5-1,TGCGCCAGCAGCTTGGTATTGAGAGGGGAGACCCAGTACTTC,CASSLVLRGETQYF
.,TRBJ2-1,.,TRBV6-5,TGTGCCAGCAGGATCTCCGGGGGCAATGAGCAGTTCTTC,CASRISGGNEQFF
.,TRBJ1-3,.,TRBV3-1/TRBV3-2,TGTGCCAGCAGCCCTAACGGCCGACAGGCTGGAAACACCATATATTTT,CASSPNGRQAGNTIYF
few,TRBJ2-7,TRBD1,TRBV5-1,TGCGCCAGCAGCGCTGGGACAGGGATGAACGAGCAGTACTTC,CASSAGTGMNEQYF
once,TRBJ1-5,.,TRBV7-2,TGTGCCAGCAGCTCAACAGGGTTTGATCAGCCCCAGCATTTT,CASSSTGFDQPQHF
.,TRBJ1-4,.,TRBV5-8,TGTGCCAGCAGCTTGATAAGGGAGGGGACTAATGAAAAACTGTTTTTT,CASSLIREGTNEKLFF
.,TRBJ2-7,TRBD1,TRBV6-5,TGTGCCAGCAGTAGACAGGGTGGGTCCTACGAGCAGTACTTC,CASSRQGGSYEQYF
.,TRBJ2-7,TRBD2,TRBV5-5,TGTGCCAGCAGCTTGCGGGGGGGCGGGACCTACGAGCAGTACTTC,CASSLRGGGTYEQYF
.,TRBJ1-3,TRBD1,TRBV7-9,TGTGCCAGCAGCTTATCTGCCATGACAGGGTCTGGAAACACCATATATTTT,CASSLSAMTGSGNTIYF
once,TRBJ2-7,TRBD2,TRBV7-2,TGTGCCAGCAGCTTATTTCTAGCGGGAGGGGGGAAATGGGAGCAGTACTTC,CASSLFLAGGGKWEQYF
medium-sized,TRBJ1-5,.,TRBV30,TGTGCCTGGAGCGGGGATTTGGGGGGGATGAGCAATCAGCCCCAGCATTTT,CAWSGDLGGMSNQPQHF
.,TRBJ2-7,.,TRBV7-2,TGTGCCAGCAGCCCCGGGAAATACGAGCAGTACTTC,CASSPGKYEQYF
.,TRBJ1-4,.,TRBV10-3,TGTGCCATCAGTGACAGAGGACAAGGGGAAAAACTGTTTTTT,CAISDRGQGEKLFF
.,TRBJ1-1,.,TRBV5-1,TGCGCCAGCAGCTCGGACAGCATGTCTGAAGCTTTCTTT,CASSSDSMSEAFF
.,TRBJ2-3,.,TRBV15,TGTGCCACCAGCAGAGCTAGCACAGATACGCAGTATTTT,CATSRASTDTQYF
.,TRBJ2-5,TRBD1,TRBV5-4,TGTGCCAGCAGCGCAACCGGGACAGGGGTAGGAAAGACCCAGTACTTC,CASSATGTGVGKTQYF
.,TRBJ2-1,.,TRBV11-3,TGTGCCAGCAGCTTAGGGGGGCGCGATAATGAGCAGTTCTTC,CASSLGGRDNEQFF
.,TRBJ2-3,TRBD2,TRBV24-1,TGTGCCACCAGTCCTAGCGGGAGTACCCCAGATACGCAGTATTTT,CATSPSGSTPDTQYF
once,TRBJ2-1,.,TRBV19,TGTGCCAGTAGTAAGGGGTTACCTCAGTTCTTC,CASSKGLPQFF
.,TRBJ1-2,TRBD1,TRBV14,TGTGCCAGCAGCCATTACGGGGACAGGGCTGGCTACACCTTC,CASSHYGDRAGYTF
once,TRBJ1-5,.,TRBV7-9,TGTGCCAGCAGCTTCCGGAATCAGCCCCAGCATTTT,CASSFRNQPQHF
.,TRBJ2-5,.,TRBV11-2,TGTGCCATCGGACGGGAAGGCGGCCGTGGAGGAGAGACCCAGTACTTC,CAIGREGGRGGETQYF
.,TRBJ2-5,.,TRBV20-1,TGCAGCTCCGGACTTAAAGAGACCCAGTACTTC,CSSGLKETQYF